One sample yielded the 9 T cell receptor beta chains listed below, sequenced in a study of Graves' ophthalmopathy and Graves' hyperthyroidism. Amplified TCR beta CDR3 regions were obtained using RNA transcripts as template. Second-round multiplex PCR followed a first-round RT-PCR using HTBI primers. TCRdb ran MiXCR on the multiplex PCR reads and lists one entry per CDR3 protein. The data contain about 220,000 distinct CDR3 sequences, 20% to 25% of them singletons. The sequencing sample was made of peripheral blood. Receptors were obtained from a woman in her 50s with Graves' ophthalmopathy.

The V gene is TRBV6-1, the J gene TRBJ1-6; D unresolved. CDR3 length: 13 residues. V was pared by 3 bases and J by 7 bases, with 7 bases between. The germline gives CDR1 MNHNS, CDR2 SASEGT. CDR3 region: CASSEGLNSPLHF. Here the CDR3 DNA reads TGTGCCAGCAGTGAGGGCCTCAATTCACCCCTCCACTTT.

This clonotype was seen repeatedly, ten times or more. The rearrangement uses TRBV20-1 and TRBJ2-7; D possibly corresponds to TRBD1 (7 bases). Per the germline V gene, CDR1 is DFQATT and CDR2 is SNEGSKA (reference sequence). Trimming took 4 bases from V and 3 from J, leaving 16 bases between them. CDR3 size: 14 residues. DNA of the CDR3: TGCAGTGCTATTCGGGCAGGGGGGTACTACGAGCAGTACTTC. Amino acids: CSAIRAGGYYEQYF.

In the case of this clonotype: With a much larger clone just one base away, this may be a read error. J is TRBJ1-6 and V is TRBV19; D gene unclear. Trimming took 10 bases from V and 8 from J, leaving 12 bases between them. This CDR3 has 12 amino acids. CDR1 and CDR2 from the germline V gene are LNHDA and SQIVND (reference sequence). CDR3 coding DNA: TGTGCCACTGGGCCTTTGGATTCACCCCTCCACTTT. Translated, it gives CATGPLDSPLHF.

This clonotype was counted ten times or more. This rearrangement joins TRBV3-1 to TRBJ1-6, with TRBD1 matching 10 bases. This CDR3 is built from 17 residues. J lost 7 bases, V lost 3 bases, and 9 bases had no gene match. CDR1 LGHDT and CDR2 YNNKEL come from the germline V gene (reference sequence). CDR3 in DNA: TGTGCCAGCAGCCAGAGACTTCGACAGGGGGCGAATTCACCCCTCCACTTT. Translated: CASSQRLRQGANSPLHF.

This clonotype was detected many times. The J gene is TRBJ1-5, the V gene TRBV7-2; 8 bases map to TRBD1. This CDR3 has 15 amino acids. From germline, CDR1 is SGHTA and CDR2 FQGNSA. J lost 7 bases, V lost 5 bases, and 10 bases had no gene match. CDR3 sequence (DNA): TGTGCCAGCAGCCCATGGACAGGGCAGAAGCAGCCCCAGCATTTT. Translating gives CASSPWTGQKQPQHF.

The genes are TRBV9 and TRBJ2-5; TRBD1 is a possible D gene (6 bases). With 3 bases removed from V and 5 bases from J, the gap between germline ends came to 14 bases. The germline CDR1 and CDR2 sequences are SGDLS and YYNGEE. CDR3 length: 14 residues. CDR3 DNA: TGTGCCAGCAGCGGCAGGGGTACGGATGAGACCCAGTACTTC. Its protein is CASSGRGTDETQYF.

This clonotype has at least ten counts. The CDR3 DNA is TGTGCCAGCAGCCTACGAGGGCACCATCAAGAGACCCAGTACTTC. Translation: CASSLRGHHQETQYF. J is TRBJ2-5 and V is TRBV11-2; perhaps TRBD2 as D (5 bases). Trimming left V 5 bases short and J 2 bases short, with 15 bases between. CDR1 and CDR2 (germline): SGHAT, FQNNGV. The CDR3 has 15 residues.

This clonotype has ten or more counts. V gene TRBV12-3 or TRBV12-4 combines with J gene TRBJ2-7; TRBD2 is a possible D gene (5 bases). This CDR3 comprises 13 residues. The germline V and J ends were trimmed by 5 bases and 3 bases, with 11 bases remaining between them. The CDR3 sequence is CASSNSVDYEQYF. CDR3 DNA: TGTGCCAGCAGTAATAGCGTAGACTACGAGCAGTACTTC.

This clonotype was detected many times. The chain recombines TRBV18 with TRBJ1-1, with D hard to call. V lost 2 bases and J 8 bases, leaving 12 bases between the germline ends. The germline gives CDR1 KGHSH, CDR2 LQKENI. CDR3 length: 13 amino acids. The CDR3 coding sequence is TGTGCCAGCTCACCAGACTCCTCGACCGAAGCTTTCTTT. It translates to CASSPDSSTEAFF.